These 12 T cell receptor beta chains originate from one sample sequenced in a study of beta chain features in type 1 diabetes. Since all of the isolated RNA was reverse transcribed, expressed TCRB transcripts were what got sequenced. The assay was immunoSEQ multiplex PCR, and TCRdb's table has in-frame clones only and misses some. This table holds 200,000 to 300,000 clones, 11% found once. What these receptors recognize is not known. Study results and caveats: All four CD4+ subsets from Type 1 diabetes patients carried moderately but significantly shorter TCRB CDR3s.

Material for sequencing was naive CD4+ T cells from blood. Every receptor here comes from a man aged 25 to 45 with type 1 diabetes.

This sequence joins TRBV11-2 and TRBJ2-7, with D perhaps matching TRBD2 (6 bases). The V end lost 5 bases, the J end lost 2 bases, and 13 bases lay between the germline ends. The CDR3 consists of 14 residues. The germline CDR1 and CDR2 sequences are SGHAT and FQNNGV. The DNA of the CDR3 is TGTGCCAGCAGCAGAACTTCGGGGGCCTACGAGCAGTACTTC. It specifies CASSRTSGAYEQYF. The full variable domain, completed using reference TRBV11-2 and TRBJ2-7, is EAGVAQSPRYKIIEKRQSVAFWCNPISGHATLYWYQQILGQGPKLLIQFQNNGVVDDSQLPKDRFSAERLKGVDSTLKIQPAKLEDSAVYLCASSRTSGAYEQYFGPGTRLTVT.

The CDR3 protein is CASSIDQGLHGYTF. The CDR3, as DNA: TGTGCCAGTAGTATAGATCAGGGACTACATGGCTACACCTTC. This rearrangement joins TRBV19 to TRBJ1-2, with D possibly TRBD1 on 5 matching bases. The V end lost 0 bases, the J end lost 6 bases, and 11 bases lay between the germline ends. The CDR3 is made up of 14 amino acids. The germline V gene encodes CDR1 LNHDA and CDR2 SQIVND (reference sequence). Filled out from reference TRBV19 and TRBJ1-2, the complete variable domain reads DGGITQSPKYLFRKEGQNVTLSCEQNLNHDAMYWYRQDPGQGLRLIYYSQIVNDFQKGDIAEGYSVSREKKESFPLTVTSAQKNPTAFYLCASSIDQGLHGYTFGSGTRLTVV.

This clone was picked up a small number of times. This chain connects TRBV6-5 to TRBJ1-2, with 8 positions matching TRBD1. CDR1 and CDR2 from the germline V gene are MNHEY and SVGAGI. V lost 4 bases to trimming and J lost 7 bases; unmatched junction nucleotides: 8. The CDR3 covers 14 residues. The CDR3 spells CASSWGQGAGGYTF. The CDR3 nucleotides read TGTGCCAGCAGTTGGGGGCAGGGGGCTGGTGGCTACACCTTC.

There are a few counts of this clone. The chain recombines TRBV9 with TRBJ2-7; 8 nucleotides match TRBD1. The CDR3 covers 14 residues. Trimming took 3 bases from V and 6 from J; bases not matched to a gene: 8. Germline lookup yields CDR1 SGDLS and CDR2 YYNGEE. The CDR3 is CASSAQDRVGEQYF. DNA for the CDR3: TGTGCCAGCAGCGCCCAGGACAGGGTAGGCGAGCAGTACTTC.

This clone was picked up a small number of times. DNA for the CDR3: TGTGCCAGCAGTACACTCCGGGACAATAGGGCCAAAAACATTCAGTACTTC. Translated, it gives CASSTLRDNRAKNIQYF. The chain employs TRBV2 and TRBJ2-4, with a weak D call TRBD1 (6 bases). Looked up from germline, CDR1 is SNHLY and CDR2 is FYNNEI. Between the trimmed V and J ends, which lost 5 bases and 1 base, there was a span of 18 bases. The CDR3 runs to 17 residues.

The chain uses TRBV5-4 and TRBJ2-5, with 7 bases that match TRBD1. CDR1 and CDR2 (germline): SGHNT, YYREEE (reference sequence). This CDR3 has 17 residues. V shed 2 bases, J shed 4 bases, and the junction held 14 bases outside the gene matches. CDR3 amino acids: CASSLGTALVLGETQYF. The CDR3 coding sequence is TGTGCCAGCAGCTTAGGGACAGCTCTCGTTCTCGGAGAGACCCAGTACTTC.

This clone was counted a few times. The gene calls are TRBV9 and TRBJ2-7; TRBD2 agrees at 12 bases. V was clipped by 0 bases and J by 7 bases; unmatched bases: 5. Germline-derived CDR1 and CDR2 are SGDLS and YYNGEE. The CDR3 is 15 residues long. CDR3 nucleotide sequence: TGTGCCAGCAGCGTAGAACTAGCGGGGGGAGCGGAGCAGTACTTC. As protein: CASSVELAGGAEQYF.

This chain joins TRBV18 and TRBJ2-3; TRBD2 might be the D (6 bases). The CDR3 is made up of 12 amino acids. Trimming removed 2 bases at V and 6 bases at J, with 6 bases between. Per the germline V gene, CDR1 is KGHSH and CDR2 is LQKENI. CDR3 DNA sequence: TGTGCCAGCTCACCAGGGACTGATACGCAGTATTTT. It codes for CASSPGTDTQYF.

The chain links TRBV5-1 to TRBJ2-2; TRBD2 matches 10 bases. V gave up 0 bases and J gave up 4 bases; unmatched junction bases: 6. The V gene's germline CDR1 is SGHRS and CDR2 YFSETQ. The CDR3 consists of 17 residues. In DNA, the CDR3 is TGCGCCAGCAGCTTGGAGGCGCTAGCGGGGGTCACCGGGGAGCTGTTTTTT. Translation: CASSLEALAGVTGELFF.

The rearrangement links TRBV2 to TRBJ1-5, with TRBD1 matching 11 bases. The CDR3 extends over 14 amino acids. Germline trimming cut 8 bases from V and 5 bases from J; bases unmatched to any gene: 5. CDR1 is SNHLY and CDR2 is FYNNEI in the germline V gene. CDR3 region: CASGGTGGYQPQHF. The DNA of the CDR3 is TGTGCCAGCGGCGGGACAGGGGGGTATCAGCCCCAGCATTTT.

The chain recombines TRBV5-1 with TRBJ2-7; D is perhaps TRBD2 (6 bases). CDR3 length: 15 residues. Germline CDR1 is SGHRS and CDR2 is YFSETQ. Trimming pared 0 bases from V and 0 bases from J, leaving 10 bases between. This CDR3 reads CASSLEVGSSYEQYF. In DNA form, the CDR3 reads TGCGCCAGCAGCTTGGAGGTCGGGAGCTCCTACGAGCAGTACTTC.

This clone has a handful of counts. The chain combines TRBV29-1 with TRBJ1-2; no clear D. The germline CDR1 and CDR2 sequences are SQVTM and ANQGSEA. This CDR3 contains 12 residues. The V and J ends lost 8 bases and 3 bases respectively, with 13 bases between them. The CDR3 DNA is TGCAGCACATACGAGGGAGACTATGGCTACACCTTC. Translated: CSTYEGDYGYTF.